This paragraph covers one TCR beta chain sequence. This sample was taken from a study of identifying expanded T cells in peripheral blood. The protocol was immunoSEQ multiplex PCR, while the TCRdb copy is restricted to in-frame clones and leaves out a portion. The profile shows approximately 110,000 clones, 88% of them singletons. This CDR3 has 16 residues. CDR1 is LNHNV and CDR2 is YYDKDF in the germline V gene (reference sequence). The ends lost 1 base at V and 5 bases at J; junction bases unmatched: 3. The sequenced sample was blood. The chain couples TRBV15 to TRBJ2-5; 14 bases align to TRBD2. This receptor was obtained from a person aged 18-70 years in good health. CDR3 in DNA: TGTGCCACCAGCAGAGTAGGACTAGCGGGAGGTGAGACCCAGTACTTC. This codes for CATSRVGLAGGETQYF. Looking up the rest from reference TRBV15 and TRBJ2-5 gives the full variable domain: DAMVIQNPRYQVTQFGKPVTLSCSQTLNHNVMYWYQQKSSQAPKLLFHYYDKDFNNEADTPDNFQSRRPNTSFCFLDIRSPGLGDTAMYLCATSRVGLAGGETQYFGPGTRLLVL.